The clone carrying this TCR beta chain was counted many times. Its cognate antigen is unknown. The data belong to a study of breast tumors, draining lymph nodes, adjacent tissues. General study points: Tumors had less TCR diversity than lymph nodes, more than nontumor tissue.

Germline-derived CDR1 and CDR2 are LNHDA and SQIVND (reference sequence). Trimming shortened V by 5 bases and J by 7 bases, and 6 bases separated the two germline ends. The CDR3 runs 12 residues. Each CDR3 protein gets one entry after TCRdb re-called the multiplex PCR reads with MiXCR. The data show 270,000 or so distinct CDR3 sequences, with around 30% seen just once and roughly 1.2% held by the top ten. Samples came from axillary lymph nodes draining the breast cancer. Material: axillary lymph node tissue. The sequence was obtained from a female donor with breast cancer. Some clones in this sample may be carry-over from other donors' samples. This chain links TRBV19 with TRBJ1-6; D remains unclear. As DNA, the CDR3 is TGTGCCAGTAGTTTTCCGAATTCACCCCTCCACTTT. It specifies CASSFPNSPLHF.